Listed here is a single TCR beta chain. Unmatched junction bases numbered 10, after V lost 5 bases and J lost 6 bases. Germline V gene data show CDR1 as SEHNR and CDR2 as FQNEAQ (reference sequence). This CDR3 spans 15 amino acids. Here immunoSEQ multiplex PCR was the method, and the copy in TCRdb shows in-frame clones only, minus some. In the table there are 120,000 or so clones, approximately 90% of which are singletons. This entry is derived from a study of cytomegalovirus exposure and HLA in healthy donors. This chain joins TRBV7-9 and TRBJ2-1; 7 bases match TRBD2. The TCR comes from a woman under 30 in good health and CMV-seronegative. Sequencing input: PBMCs. The CDR3, as DNA: TGTGCCAGCAGCCTCGACTGGGGGACTACCAATGAGCAGTTCTTC. Translating it yields CASSLDWGTTNEQFF.